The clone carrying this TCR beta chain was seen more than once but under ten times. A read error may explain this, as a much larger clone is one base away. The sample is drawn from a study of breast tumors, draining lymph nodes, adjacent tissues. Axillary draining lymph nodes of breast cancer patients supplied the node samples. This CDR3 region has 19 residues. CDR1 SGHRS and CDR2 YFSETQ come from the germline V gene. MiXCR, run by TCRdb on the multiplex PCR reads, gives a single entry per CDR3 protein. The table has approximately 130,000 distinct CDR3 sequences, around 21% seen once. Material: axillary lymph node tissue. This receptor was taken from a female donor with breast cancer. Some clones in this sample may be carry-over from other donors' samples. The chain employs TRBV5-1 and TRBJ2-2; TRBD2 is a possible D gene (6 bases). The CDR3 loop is CASSLNPLSLAANTGGLFF. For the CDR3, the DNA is TGCGCCAGCAGCTTGAACCCCCTTTCCCTAGCTGCCAACACCGGGGGGCTGTTTTTT.